This is a list of T cell receptor beta chains from one sample in a study of blood T cell repertoires in COVID-19. Measured with immunoSEQ multiplex PCR; TCRdb has only the in-frame clones, and not every one. This sample has some 57,000 clones, with roughly 89% found just once. Sequenced input: peripheral blood. These receptors were collected from a human donor in a cohort sampled during active COVID-19. Both conserved end residues are part of each CDR3. D genes are given only for firm matches. Rows may omit the clone size; those that give it use once, few, many or a size class.

cdr3_length | j_call | clone_size | d_call | v_call | cdr3_aa | cdr3_nt
15 | TRBJ2-6 | NA | NA | TRBV5-1 | CASSLDGSGANVLTF | TGCGCCAGCAGCTTGGACGGCTCTGGGGCCAACGTCCTGACTTTC
12 | TRBJ1-1 | NA | NA | TRBV5-8 | CASHRQKTEAFF | TGTGCCAGCCATCGACAGAAAACTGAAGCTTTCTTT
13 | TRBJ2-7 | NA | NA | TRBV2 | CASSEGLPYEQYF | TGTGCCAGCAGTGAAGGTCTACCCTACGAGCAGTACTTC
15 | TRBJ1-2 | NA | NA | TRBV27 | CASSLNSGARAGYTF | TGTGCCAGCAGTTTAAATTCTGGGGCCCGTGCAGGCTACACCTTC
14 | TRBJ1-2 | NA | TRBD1 | TRBV5-5 | CASSSGQPLGGYTF | TGTGCCAGCAGCTCGGGACAGCCCCTGGGGGGCTACACCTTC
11 | TRBJ2-7 | NA | NA | TRBV9 | CASRTGSEQYF | TGTGCCAGCAGGACGGGATCCGAGCAGTACTTC
12 | TRBJ1-2 | few | NA | TRBV19 | CASSFSQMGYTF | TGTGCCAGTAGTTTCTCCCAGATGGGCTACACCTTC
14 | TRBJ2-3 | NA | TRBD2 | TRBV5-1 | CASRLAGETDTQYF | TGCGCCAGCCGACTAGCGGGAGAGACAGATACGCAGTATTTT
15 | TRBJ2-5 | NA | TRBD1 | TRBV6-6 | CASVYGQGNMETQYF | TGTGCCAGCGTTTACGGACAGGGTAATATGGAGACCCAGTACTTC
13 | TRBJ1-2 | NA | TRBD1 | TRBV10-3 | CAISKDRGYGYTF | TGTGCCATCAGTAAGGACAGGGGATATGGCTACACCTTC
11 | TRBJ1-2 | NA | NA | TRBV4-3 | CASSQGDGYTF | TGCGCCAGCAGCCAGGGAGATGGCTACACCTTC
15 | TRBJ2-1 | NA | TRBD1 | TRBV3-1/TRBV3-2 | CASSQPGQGINEQFF | TGTGCCAGCAGCCAGCCGGGACAGGGGATCAATGAGCAGTTCTTC
17 | TRBJ2-5 | NA | TRBD2 | TRBV5-6 | CASHLGMRGALQETQYF | TGTGCCAGCCACCTCGGAATGCGGGGGGCGCTCCAAGAGACCCAGTACTTC
15 | TRBJ1-2 | NA | NA | TRBV6-4 | CASRSGSGGNYGYTF | TGTGCCAGCCGGAGCGGATCGGGGGGTAACTATGGCTACACCTTC
13 | TRBJ2-5 | NA | TRBD2 | TRBV7-2 | CASTPGGSETQYF | TGTGCCAGCACCCCGGGGGGGTCAGAGACCCAGTACTTC
16 | TRBJ2-7 | NA | TRBD2 | TRBV4-2 | CASSQGRLAGGREQYF | TGTGCCAGCAGCCAAGGGAGACTAGCGGGAGGGCGCGAGCAGTACTTC
12 | TRBJ2-3 | NA | NA | TRBV9 | CAFPWRTDTQYF | TGTGCCTTCCCGTGGCGCACAGATACGCAGTATTTT
15 | TRBJ1-5 | NA | NA | TRBV28 | CASRILSSGNQPQHF | TGTGCCAGCAGAATTTTATCGTCGGGCAATCAGCCCCAGCATTTT
15 | TRBJ1-2 | NA | NA | TRBV7-2 | CASSSLRAVRGGYTF | TGTGCCAGCAGCTCCCTTAGGGCAGTTAGGGGAGGCTACACCTTC
13 | TRBJ1-1 | NA | TRBD1 | TRBV12-3/TRBV12-4 | CASRPTGGAGAFF | TGTGCCAGCAGACCGACAGGGGGCGCGGGAGCTTTCTTT
19 | TRBJ2-6 | NA | NA | TRBV11-2 | CASSSNRDSPLSGANVLTF | TGTGCCAGCAGCTCGAATCGGGACTCCCCACTCTCTGGGGCCAACGTCCTGACTTTC
15 | TRBJ1-4 | NA | NA | TRBV5-6 | CASSLEGATNEKLFF | TGTGCCAGCAGCCTGGAAGGAGCAACTAATGAAAAACTGTTTTTT
14 | TRBJ2-1 | NA | NA | TRBV4-1 | CASSQDSPYNEQFF | TGCGCCAGCAGCCAAGATTCTCCCTACAATGAGCAGTTCTTC
16 | TRBJ2-1 | NA | TRBD2 | TRBV11-3 | CASSGGGTRGRNEQFF | TGTGCCAGCAGCGGAGGCGGGACTAGGGGCCGGAATGAGCAGTTCTTC
12 | TRBJ1-2 | NA | NA | TRBV28 | CASTAGVGGYTF | TGTGCCAGCACCGCAGGGGTTGGGGGCTACACCTTC
15 | TRBJ1-2 | NA | TRBD1 | TRBV7-2 | CASSLTGGGVYGYTF | TGTGCCAGCAGCTTGACAGGGGGAGGTGTATATGGCTACACCTTC
15 | TRBJ2-3 | NA | NA | TRBV11-1 | CASSPDGGRTDTQYF | TGTGCCAGCAGTCCCGACGGGGGTCGCACAGATACGCAGTATTTT
12 | TRBJ2-1 | NA | NA | TRBV3-1/TRBV3-2 | CASSQTTNEQFF | TGTGCCAGCAGCCAAACAACCAATGAGCAGTTCTTC
15 | TRBJ2-3 | once | TRBD1 | TRBV5-6 | CASSLGDRGTDTQYF | TGTGCCAGCAGCTTGGGAGACAGGGGGACAGATACGCAGTATTTT
14 | TRBJ2-4 | NA | NA | TRBV15 | CATSRDMASEIQYF | TGTGCCACCAGCAGAGATATGGCTAGCGAGATTCAGTACTTC
16 | TRBJ2-3 | NA | TRBD1 | TRBV11-3 | CASSLDGTGRVDTQYF | TGTGCCAGCAGCTTAGATGGGACAGGTCGTGTGGATACGCAGTATTTT
14 | TRBJ2-3 | few | NA | TRBV2 | CASSVGEAPDTQYF | TGTGCCAGCAGTGTCGGGGAGGCACCCGATACGCAGTATTTT
17 | TRBJ1-3 | NA | NA | TRBV6-1 | CASSEMAGLHSGNTIYF | TGTGCCAGCAGTGAGATGGCCGGGTTGCACTCTGGAAACACCATATATTTT
12 | TRBJ1-2 | NA | NA | TRBV27 | CASRGRHYGYTF | TGTGCCAGCAGAGGGAGACACTATGGCTACACCTTC
13 | TRBJ1-4 | NA | NA | TRBV27 | CASSWREGEKLFF | TGTGCCAGCAGTTGGAGGGAAGGGGAAAAACTGTTTTTT
13 | TRBJ1-2 | once | NA | TRBV29-1 | CSAYGQGENGYTF | TGCAGCGCCTATGGGCAGGGCGAAAACGGCTACACCTTC
15 | TRBJ1-2 | NA | TRBD1 | TRBV28 | CASSFPSLDRVGYTF | TGTGCCAGCAGTTTCCCCTCTCTCGACAGGGTTGGCTACACCTTC